The 27 T cell receptor beta chains below all came from one sample that was sequenced in a study of vaccination and CD4 T cells after COVID-19. Treatment: approximately nine-day PBMC culture with coronavirus spike peptide pools or control peptides (ViraFEST assay). CD4+ T cells that had been cultured provided DNA sequenced with the Oncomine TCR Beta short-read assay. TCRdb used MiXCR to reprocess the PCR reads, holding one entry per CDR3 protein. The sample holds about 10,000 distinct CDR3 sequences, around 58% seen once. No antigen has been identified for these receptors. The sequenced sample was CD4+ T cells from blood, cultured in vitro. These receptors were collected from a human donor who had recovered from COVID-19.

There are a few counts of this clonotype. The chain is built from TRBV14 and TRBJ1-2; D is ambiguous. V lost 1 base and J lost 6, with 18 bases in between. The CDR3 extends over 16 amino acids. Germline V gene lookup returns CDR1 SGHDN and CDR2 FVKESK. CDR3 DNA sequence: TGTGCCAGCAGCCAAGCTAGCGGGTGGCTGGCAGATGGCTACACCTTC. It codes for CASSQASGWLADGYTF.

In its sample, this clonotype was seen a few times. This chain links TRBV7-9 with TRBJ1-6; TRBD1 agrees at 8 bases. The CDR3 consists of 13 residues. V lost 7 bases to trimming and J lost 8 bases; unmatched junction nucleotides: 4. The germline gives CDR1 SEHNR, CDR2 FQNEAQ (reference sequence). In DNA, the CDR3 is TGTGCCAGCAAAAGACAGGGGTATTCACCCCTCCACTTT. Protein product: CASKRQGYSPLHF.

This clonotype was seen more than once but under ten times. CDR3 residues: CASSTDRNTGELFF. The DNA for the CDR3 is TGTGCCAGCAGCACGGACAGGAACACCGGGGAGCTGTTTTTT. The chain is built from TRBV7-3 and TRBJ2-2; the D gene is possibly TRBD1 (6 bases). The germline gives CDR1 SGHTA, CDR2 FQGTGA. The ends were cut back, 5 bases at V and 1 base at J, with 8 bases in the middle. The CDR3 is 14 amino acids.

This clonotype occurred a few times. The CDR3 sequence: CASSFGGREHTEAFF. CDR3 in DNA: TGTGCCAGCAGCTTTGGGGGGAGGGAACACACTGAAGCTTTCTTT. The J gene is TRBJ1-1, the V gene TRBV7-9; a possible D gene is TRBD1 (5 bases). Germline V gives CDR1 SEHNR, CDR2 FQNEAQ (reference sequence). V gave up 3 bases and J gave up 3 bases, with 14 bases separating them. This CDR3 is 15 amino acids long.

The V call is TRBV6-1, the J call TRBJ1-6; 7 bases line up with TRBD1. The germline V gene has CDR1 MNHNS and CDR2 SASEGT. The CDR3 is 15 residues long. The ends lost 2 bases at V and 7 bases at J; junction bases unmatched: 5. The CDR3 DNA is TGTGCCAGCAGTGAATACAGGGGATGGAATTCACCCCTCCACTTT. It specifies CASSEYRGWNSPLHF.

The chain couples TRBV19 to TRBJ2-7; TRBD2 might be the D (6 bases). The germline V and J ends were trimmed by 4 bases and 7 bases, with 14 bases remaining between them. The CDR3 sequence is 13 residues long. Germline CDR1 LNHDA, CDR2 SQIVND (reference sequence). The CDR3 DNA follows: TGTGCCAGTAGTACCGGGCTCCGGGGGGAGCAGTACTTC. Its protein is CASSTGLRGEQYF.

The chain employs TRBV2 and TRBJ1-1; D gene uncertain. Germline V lookup: CDR1 SNHLY, CDR2 FYNNEI. The CDR3 covers 12 residues. Trimming pared 11 bases from V and 5 bases from J, leaving 15 bases between. This CDR3 reads CAAGPRWTEAFF. Written as DNA, the CDR3 is TGTGCCGCCGGCCCCAGGTGGACTGAAGCTTTCTTT.

This clonotype showed up just a few times. The V call is TRBV19, the J call TRBJ1-2, with D hard to call. The CDR3 covers 14 residues. Germline V CDR1 and CDR2: LNHDA, SQIVND (reference sequence). V was pared by 1 base and J by 2 bases, with 8 bases between. CDR3 in amino acids: CASSIGSQNYGYTF. CDR3 DNA sequence: TGTGCCAGTAGTATAGGAAGTCAGAACTATGGCTACACCTTC.

The chain combines TRBV7-2 with TRBJ1-1; D possibly corresponds to TRBD1 (5 bases). Per germline, CDR1 SGHTA and CDR2 FQGNSA. The ends were cut back, 4 bases at V and 1 base at J, with 13 bases in the middle. The length of the CDR3 is 15 residues. The CDR3 DNA reads as TGTGCCAGCAGCTGGGCTCGACAGAAGAACACTGAAGCTTTCTTT. It encodes CASSWARQKNTEAFF.

The V call is TRBV10-3, the J call TRBJ2-2, with 9 bases lining up with TRBD1. CDR1 and CDR2 (germline): ENHRY, SYGVKD. J gave up 7 bases and V 6 bases, and 6 bases lay outside the gene matches. CDR3 length: 14 residues. The CDR3 region is CAISQDRGSGELFF. CDR3 bases: TGTGCCATCAGCCAGGACAGGGGTAGCGGGGAGCTGTTTTTT.

V is TRBV7-2 and J is TRBJ2-2, with D unresolved. There are 16 residues in the CDR3. Germline-derived CDR1 and CDR2 are SGHTA and FQGNSA. V was cut by 0 bases and J by 2 bases, with 10 bases left in between. The CDR3 spells CASSLAYKINTGELFF. In nucleotides, the CDR3 is TGTGCCAGCAGCTTAGCGTACAAAATTAACACCGGGGAGCTGTTTTTT.

This sequence joins TRBV2 and TRBJ1-2; tentative D call: TRBD1 (5 bases). Trimming removed 7 bases from V and 1 base from J, with 7 bases in between. The germline V gene encodes CDR1 SNHLY and CDR2 FYNNEI. The CDR3 consists of 12 residues. The CDR3 reads CASKDSNYGYTF. Written as DNA, the CDR3 is TGTGCCAGCAAAGACAGTAACTATGGCTACACCTTC.

The chain is built from TRBV11-3 and TRBJ2-7; 9 nucleotides line up with TRBD1. The CDR3 has 15 residues. CDR1 SGHNT and CDR2 YENEEA come from the germline V gene. J was trimmed by 4 bases and V by 3 bases; bases with no gene match: 7. The CDR3 region has the DNA TGTGCCAGCAGCTTTAGTACGGGACAGGGTTACGAGCAGTACTTC. It codes for CASSFSTGQGYEQYF.

The chain links TRBV7-3 to TRBJ2-3; 8 nucleotides line up with TRBD1. The CDR3 is made up of 14 amino acids. Trimming at V came to 4 bases and at J to 5 bases, leaving 5 bases not matched to a gene. CDR1 is SGHTA and CDR2 is FQGTGA in the germline V gene. The CDR3 spells CASSYGTGRDTQYF. The CDR3 DNA reads TGTGCCAGCAGCTATGGGACAGGAAGAGATACGCAGTATTTT.

This chain links TRBV6-5 with TRBJ1-5, with 8 nucleotides matching TRBD1. Germline trimming cut 6 bases from V and 6 bases from J; bases unmatched to any gene: 7. The CDR3 runs to 14 residues. CDR1 and CDR2 (germline): MNHEY, SVGAGI. In DNA, the CDR3 is TGTGCCAGCAGCTACCAGGGGGCAGGTCAGCCCCAGCATTTT. As protein: CASSYQGAGQPQHF.

This sequence joins TRBV7-6 and TRBJ2-1; 9 positions agree with TRBD2. The V gene end was trimmed by 5 bases and the J gene end by 2 bases; junction bases not matched to a gene: 7. The CDR3 spans 16 residues. The germline gives CDR1 SGHVS, CDR2 FNYEAQ. The CDR3 DNA follows: TGTGCCAGCAGCCTCAATAGCGGGAGTCCCTACAATGAGCAGTTCTTC. This translates into CASSLNSGSPYNEQFF. The full variable domain, completed using reference TRBV7-6 and TRBJ2-1, is GAGVSQSPRYKVTKRGQDVALRCDPISGHVSLYWYRQALGQGPEFLTYFNYEAQQDKSGLPNDRFSAERPEGSISTLTIQRTEQRDSAMYRCASSLNSGSPYNEQFFGPGTRLTVL.

This clonotype was observed a handful of times. CDR3 residues: CASRPVQGATNQPQHF. As DNA, the CDR3 is TGTGCCAGCAGACCCGTACAGGGGGCTACAAATCAGCCCCAGCATTTT. The gene calls are TRBV6-1 and TRBJ1-5; 9 positions agree with TRBD1. CDR3 size: 16 residues. V lost 6 bases to trimming and J lost 4 bases; unmatched junction nucleotides: 10. Germline values: CDR1 MNHNS, CDR2 SASEGT.

The V call is TRBV7-2, the J call TRBJ2-1; perhaps TRBD2 as D (6 bases). Germline CDR1 and CDR2: SGHTA and FQGNSA. V dropped 5 bases and J dropped 0 bases, with 14 bases sitting between them. The CDR3 has 16 amino acids. The CDR3 region has the DNA TGTGCCAGCAGCCGTAGCGGATCTAGCTCCTACAATGAGCAGTTCTTC. Translated, it gives CASSRSGSSSYNEQFF. The variable domain in full, completed from reference TRBV7-2 and TRBJ2-1, reads GAGVSQSPSNKVTEKGKDVELRCDPISGHTALYWYRQSLGQGLEFLIYFQGNSAPDKSGLPSDRFSAERTGGSVSTLTIQRTQQEDSAVYLCASSRSGSSSYNEQFFGPGTRLTVL.

V gene TRBV6-1 combines with J gene TRBJ2-3, with 8 bases lining up with TRBD1. CDR3 length: 14 residues. The J segment lost 3 bases and the V segment lost 6 bases, leaving 5 bases of the junction unmatched. Germline V gene data show CDR1 as MNHNS and CDR2 as SASEGT. DNA for the CDR3: TGTGCCAGCAGCCGGGACAGGAGGACAGATACGCAGTATTTT. It encodes CASSRDRRTDTQYF.

The chain uses TRBV28 and TRBJ2-2; 7 bases agree with TRBD1. The CDR3 is 18 amino acids. The germline V gene has CDR1 MDHEN and CDR2 SYDVKM. V shed 5 bases, J shed 3 bases, and the junction held 15 bases outside the gene matches. CDR3 DNA sequence: TGTGCCAGCAGTCCTTGGGGATTGGGACAGAAATACACCGGGGAGCTGTTTTTT. This codes for CASSPWGLGQKYTGELFF.

The chain carries TRBV6-1 and TRBJ1-3; D is unclear. CDR1 and CDR2 (germline): MNHNS, SASEGT. The CDR3 totals 16 residues. V lost 0 bases to trimming and J lost 2 bases, with 11 bases between them. The CDR3 loop reads CASSEAWGEAGNTIYF. The CDR3, as DNA: TGTGCCAGCAGTGAAGCCTGGGGAGAGGCTGGAAACACCATATATTTT.

The chain uses TRBV6-1 and TRBJ1-5; D gene ambiguous. Germline V gives CDR1 MNHNS, CDR2 SASEGT. The CDR3 has 14 amino acids. Trimming took off 7 bases at V and 7 bases at J, with 17 bases between the two ends. CDR3 sequence: CASTSDSLSQPQHF. The CDR3 region has the DNA TGTGCCAGCACCTCCGATTCTCTTAGCCAGCCCCAGCATTTT.

This clonotype was observed a few times. This sequence joins TRBV7-2 and TRBJ1-1, with D unclear. The CDR3 is made up of 14 amino acids. Germline V CDR1 and CDR2: SGHTA, FQGNSA. The germline V and J ends were trimmed by 0 bases and 6 bases, with 11 bases remaining between them. CDR3 region: CASSLARDLPEAFF. CDR3 sequence (DNA): TGTGCCAGCAGCTTAGCGCGGGATCTCCCTGAAGCTTTCTTT. The variable domain in full, completed from reference TRBV7-2 and TRBJ1-1, reads GAGVSQSPSNKVTEKGKDVELRCDPISGHTALYWYRQSLGQGLEFLIYFQGNSAPDKSGLPSDRFSAERTGGSVSTLTIQRTQQEDSAVYLCASSLARDLPEAFFGQGTRLTVV.

This clonotype was seen more than once but under ten times. The chain is built from TRBV7-9 and TRBJ1-3, with no clear D. The V end was cut by 1 base, the J end by 0 bases, with 13 bases between. The CDR3 loop spans 17 amino acids. Germline loops: CDR1 SEHNR, CDR2 FQNEAQ (reference sequence). The CDR3 bases are TGTGCCAGCAGCTTAGGTCCCGGACTCTACTCTGGAAACACCATATATTTT. Translated: CASSLGPGLYSGNTIYF.

This chain uses TRBV21-1 with TRBJ1-6. TRBV21-1 is marked as a pseudogene. The CDR3 sequence is 15 residues long. The CDR3 loop is CASSIGRAYNSPLHF. The CDR3 DNA follows: TGTGCCAGCAGCATCGGACGGGCCTATAATTCACCCCTCCACTTT.

The CDR3 protein is CSARDRGAGAAQYF. CDR3 DNA: TGCAGTGCTAGAGATCGAGGAGCGGGAGCAGCTCAGTATTTT. This rearrangement joins TRBV20-1 to TRBJ2-3, with TRBD2 identical over 8 bases. From germline, CDR1 is DFQATT and CDR2 SNEGSKA (reference sequence). The length of the CDR3 is 14 residues. V shed 0 bases and J 12 bases; nucleotides not matched to a gene: 11.

This clonotype counts as medium-sized (0.01 to 0.1%). V is TRBV9 and J is TRBJ2-3, with D unresolved. The length of the CDR3 is 16 residues. The germline gives CDR1 SGDLS, CDR2 YYNGEE. V lost 0 bases and J 0 bases, leaving 11 bases between the germline ends. The CDR3 region has the DNA TGTGCCAGCAGCGTAGTCGGGCTTACTAGCACAGATACGCAGTATTTT. Protein sequence: CASSVVGLTSTDTQYF. The entire variable domain, with the rest obtained from reference TRBV9 and TRBJ2-3, is as follows: DSGVTQTPKHLITATGQRVTLRCSPRSGDLSVYWYQQSLDQGLQFLIQYYNGEERAKGNILERFSAQQFPDLHSELNLSSLELGDSALYFCASSVVGLTSTDTQYFGPGTRLTVL.